This paragraph covers one T cell receptor beta chain sequence. The antigen remains undetermined. The record originates from a study of OX40 agonist ivuxolimab in advanced cancers. Background on the study: The group had a mean age of around 60 years, ranged from roughly 23 to 85, and was around 86% male. General study findings and limits: Both blood CD4+ and CD8+ T cells showed clonal growth by week 6 at 0.1 to 3.0 mg/kg. There were also nonresponders showing low normalized T-cell clonal expansion.

CDR1 is SGHRS, CDR2 YFSETQ, per germline. V was trimmed by 4 bases and J by 0 bases, leaving 11 bases between them. The CDR3 spans 15 residues. Data came from immunoSEQ multiplex PCR; TCRdb stores just in-frame clones and leaves some out. In the table there are some 50,000 clones, around 86% of which are singletons. The source is an adult with an advanced solid tumor such as melanoma, head and neck, liver or kidney cancer. The sample was CD4+ or CD8+ T cells sorted from blood, taken in a trial of the OX40 agonist ivuxolimab. The gene calls are TRBV5-1 and TRBJ2-4; D is uncertain. The CDR3 here is CASSDAPVAKNIQYF. CDR3 DNA sequence: TGCGCCAGCAGCGACGCGCCTGTAGCCAAAAACATTCAGTACTTC.